Below are 13 T cell receptor beta chains sequenced from a single sample in a study of early T cells in non-severe SARS-CoV-2 infection. TCRdb ran MiXCR on the 5' RACE reads and lists one entry per CDR3 protein. The sample has 50,000 to 70,000 distinct CDR3 sequences; roughly an eighth are singletons. Sequencing was done on a sample of whole blood. Every receptor here comes from an adult who was a healthcare worker with PCR-confirmed SARS-CoV-2 infection or an uninfected control (not recorded which).

This clonotype was picked up many times. V and J are TRBV29-1 and TRBJ2-5, with TRBD1 identical over 7 bases. V shed 7 bases, J shed 2 bases, and the junction held 4 bases outside the gene matches. Germline V CDR1 and CDR2: SQVTM, ANQGSEA. CDR3 size: 12 residues. CDR3 loop: CSGLTGQETQYF. The CDR3 nucleotides read TGCAGCGGGTTGACAGGGCAAGAGACCCAGTACTTC. Based on the CDR3 plus reference TRBV29-1 and TRBJ2-5, the full variable domain is SAVISQKPSRDICQRGTSLTIQCQVDSQVTMMFWYRQQPGQSLTLIATANQGSEATYESGFVIDKFPISRPNLTFSTLTVSNMSPEDSSIYLCSGLTGQETQYFGPGTRLLVL.

This clonotype has a handful of counts. The rearrangement links TRBV30 to TRBJ1-2; 11 bases map to TRBD1. V dropped 3 bases and J dropped 5; count of bases not matched to a gene: 8. Per the germline V gene, CDR1 is GTSNPN and CDR2 is SVGIG (reference sequence). The CDR3 is made up of 15 amino acids. CDR3 sequence reads: CAWRDRGLIPYGYTF. The CDR3 bases are TGTGCCTGGAGGGACAGGGGGCTGATCCCTTATGGCTACACCTTC.

In its sample, this clonotype was seen many times. The chain employs TRBV7-2 and TRBJ1-1, with D unresolved. The CDR3 is 14 amino acids. The V gene's germline CDR1 is SGHTA and CDR2 FQGNSA. Between the trimmed V and J ends, which lost 1 base and 0 bases, there was a span of 6 bases. The CDR3 loop reads CASSLDLLNTEAFF. Written as DNA, the CDR3 is TGTGCCAGCAGCTTAGACTTGCTGAACACTGAAGCTTTCTTT. Full variable domain (rest looked up from reference TRBV7-2 and TRBJ1-1): GAGVSQSPSNKVTEKGKDVELRCDPISGHTALYWYRQSLGQGLEFLIYFQGNSAPDKSGLPSDRFSAERTGGSVSTLTIQRTQQEDSAVYLCASSLDLLNTEAFFGQGTRLTVV.

The V and J genes are TRBV5-6 and TRBJ2-1; D is undetermined. Per germline, CDR1 SGHDT and CDR2 YYEEEE. The ends were cut back, 1 base at V and 6 bases at J, with 11 bases in the middle. The CDR3 loop spans 14 amino acids. In nucleotides, the CDR3 is TGTGCCAGCAGCTTGACTCCCAACTTCAATGAGCAGTTCTTC. It codes for CASSLTPNFNEQFF.

This clonotype was picked up many times. The rearrangement joins TRBV5-1 to TRBJ1-3; no reliable D call. Germline V lookup: CDR1 SGHRS, CDR2 YFSETQ. Trimming removed 1 base at V and 0 bases at J, with 5 bases between. There are 14 residues in the CDR3. The CDR3 DNA sequence: TGCGCCAGCAGCTTGCCGAGCTCTGGAAACACCATATATTTT. Its protein product is CASSLPSSGNTIYF. Complete variable domain (other parts from reference TRBV5-1 and TRBJ1-3): KAGVTQTPRYLIKTRGQQVTLSCSPISGHRSVSWYQQTPGQGLQFLFEYFSETQRNKGNFPGRFSGRQFSNSRSEMNVSTLELGDSALYLCASSLPSSGNTIYFGEGSWLTVV.

This chain joins TRBV11-2 and TRBJ2-7; the D gene is possibly TRBD2 (6 bases). The CDR3 is made up of 16 amino acids. In germline, CDR1 is SGHAT, CDR2 FQNNGV. Trimming shortened V by 0 bases and J by 5 bases, and 17 bases separated the two germline ends. CDR3 amino acids: CASSLDPGRDQDEQYF. CDR3 sequence (DNA): TGTGCCAGCAGCTTAGATCCCGGGAGAGACCAGGACGAGCAGTACTTC.

There are many counts of this clonotype. This chain uses TRBV7-6 with TRBJ2-1; 8 nucleotides line up with TRBD1. This CDR3 is 16 amino acids long. Germline-derived CDR1 and CDR2 are SGHVS and FNYEAQ. The V segment lost 5 bases and the J segment 3 bases; nucleotides outside the gene matches: 9. In nucleotides, the CDR3 is TGTGCCAGCAGCCGACCAGGGGGCGGCCTCTACAATGAGCAGTTCTTC. This codes for CASSRPGGGLYNEQFF.

Relative to its sample, this clonotype is medium-sized (0.01 to 0.1%). The chain uses TRBV10-3 and TRBJ2-2, with 10 bases fitting TRBD2. V lost 9 bases, J lost 6 bases, and 10 bases stayed unmatched. In germline, CDR1 is ENHRY, CDR2 SYGVKD. This CDR3 contains 15 residues. In DNA form, the CDR3 reads TGTGCCATTCAGGACTCCGGGACTAGCGCCGGGGAGCTGTTTTTT. Encoded protein: CAIQDSGTSAGELFF.

This chain links TRBV3-1 with TRBJ2-7; TRBD1 aligns across 7 bases. Per germline, CDR1 LGHDT and CDR2 YNNKEL (reference sequence). J gave up 3 bases and V 2 bases, and 4 bases lay outside the gene matches. The CDR3 has 14 residues. This CDR3 reads CASSQLTGNYEQYF. CDR3 DNA sequence: TGTGCCAGCAGCCAACTGACAGGGAACTACGAGCAGTACTTC.

This clonotype was seen at least ten times. This rearrangement joins TRBV7-2 to TRBJ2-1; 7 bases align to TRBD1. Trimming took 5 bases from V and 8 from J; bases not matched to a gene: 9. The CDR3 length is 14 residues. Germline CDR1 reads SGHTA; CDR2 reads FQGNSA. This CDR3 reads CASSTYGDRDEQFF. The CDR3 region has the DNA TGTGCCAGCAGCACATACGGCGACAGGGATGAGCAGTTCTTC. Looking up the rest from reference TRBV7-2 and TRBJ2-1 gives the full variable domain: GAGVSQSPSNKVTEKGKDVELRCDPISGHTALYWYRQSLGQGLEFLIYFQGNSAPDKSGLPSDRFSAERTGGSVSTLTIQRTQQEDSAVYLCASSTYGDRDEQFFGPGTRLTVL.

This clonotype appeared a few times. J is TRBJ1-4 and V is TRBV5-6; 7 bases match TRBD1. The CDR3 spans 15 residues. Germline V gene lookup returns CDR1 SGHDT and CDR2 YYEEEE. The ends lost 0 bases at V and 7 bases at J; junction bases unmatched: 6. The DNA for the CDR3 is TGTGCCAGCAGCTTGGGGGACAGCGGCGCTGAAAAACTGTTTTTT. It translates to CASSLGDSGAEKLFF.

To note about this clonotype: Since a much larger clone is just one base distant, this may be a read error. The chain links TRBV6-2 or TRBV6-3 to TRBJ2-1; 10 nucleotides align to TRBD1. The CDR3 has 15 amino acids. Germline CDR1 reads MNHEY; CDR2 reads SVGEGT. After removal of 8 bases from V and 3 bases from J, the junction contained 7 bases not matched to a gene. CDR3 protein: CASGPGTGDYNEQFF. The CDR3 bases are TGTGCCAGCGGCCCCGGGACAGGGGACTACAATGAGCAGTTCTTC.

This clonotype was counted a few times. The rearrangement links TRBV2 to TRBJ2-5; D gene unclear. The CDR3 runs 13 residues. Germline CDR1 and CDR2: SNHLY and FYNNEI. V shed 8 bases and J shed 5 bases, with 15 bases lying between them. This chain's CDR3 is CASGQMLGETQYF. The CDR3 DNA reads TGTGCCAGCGGGCAGATGCTCGGTGAGACCCAGTACTTC.